This T cell receptor (beta chain) was sequenced for a study of radiation and T cells in renal cell carcinoma. Study outcomes and limitations: Irradiated tumors had higher TCR clonality than control tumors.

Method: immunoSEQ multiplex PCR; TCRdb's copy keeps in-frame clones and lacks some. The sample shows 15,000 to 19,000 clones, 56% of them seen only once. This CDR3 comprises 14 residues. CDR1 is SGHDN, CDR2 FVKESK, per germline. The V end was cut by 2 bases, the J end by 7 bases, with 14 bases between. Stated treatment: treatment-naive control, cytoreductive nephrectomy. Treatment-naive patients without radiation supplied the control tumors at nephrectomy. This clone has just a few counts. Its antigen is unidentified. The clonotype originates from a man aged 45 to 65 with renal cell carcinoma. The gene calls are TRBV14 and TRBJ2-5; D might be TRBD1 (6 bases). This sample comprised tumor tissue, obtained from a patient whose treatment was nephrectomy without radiotherapy. The chain's CDR3 is CASSQFRGTVTQYF. DNA for the CDR3: TGTGCCAGCAGCCAATTCAGGGGTACGGTGACCCAGTACTTC.